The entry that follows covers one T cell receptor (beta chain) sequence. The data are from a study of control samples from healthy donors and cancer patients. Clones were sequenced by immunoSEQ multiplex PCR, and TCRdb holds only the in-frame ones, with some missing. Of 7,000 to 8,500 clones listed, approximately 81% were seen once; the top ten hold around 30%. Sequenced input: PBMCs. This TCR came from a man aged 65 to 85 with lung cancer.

The CDR3 protein is CASSLNLGGTQYF. The DNA for the CDR3 is TGTGCCAGCAGCTTAAACCTCGGGGGGACCCAGTACTTC. The gene calls are TRBV7-2 and TRBJ2-5; D possibly corresponds to TRBD2 (6 bases). The V gene's germline CDR1 is SGHTA and CDR2 FQGNSA. The CDR3 is 13 amino acids. Trimming took 2 bases from V and 7 from J, leaving 11 bases between them.